Below are 17 T cell receptor beta chains sequenced from a single sample in a study of blood T cell repertoires in COVID-19. Clones were sequenced by immunoSEQ multiplex PCR, and TCRdb holds only the in-frame ones, with some missing. The data hold fewer than 300,000 clones, with less than 90% observed a single time. Sequencing was carried out using peripheral blood. The source of these receptors is a man aged 60 to 75 who had recovered from COVID-19.

J is TRBJ1-6 and V is TRBV6-5, with unresolved D. The CDR3 extends over 12 amino acids. Germline lookup yields CDR1 MNHEY and CDR2 SVGAGI. V shed 5 bases and J shed 7 bases, with 6 bases lying between them. The CDR3 bases are TGTGCCAGCAGTCAGTCGAATTCACCCCTCCACTTT. Its translation: CASSQSNSPLHF.

The chain links TRBV3-1 (or the pseudogene TRBV3-2) to TRBJ1-4; D uncertain. Looked up from germline, CDR1 is LGHDT and CDR2 is YNNKEL (reference sequence). The V gene lost 6 bases and the J gene lost 5 bases, with 10 bases spanning the gap. The CDR3 contains 13 residues. The CDR3: CASRQEPNEKLFF. The CDR3 DNA is TGTGCCAGCAGGCAGGAACCGAATGAAAAACTGTTTTTT.

V gene TRBV5-4 combines with J gene TRBJ2-4; TRBD2 might be the D (6 bases). This CDR3 spans 13 amino acids. Germline V gene sequence: CDR1 SGHNT, CDR2 YYREEE (reference sequence). V was cut by 0 bases and J by 8 bases, with 9 bases left in between. CDR3 DNA: TGTGCCAGCAGCTTGGCCGGGAGCCACATTCAGTACTTC. As protein: CASSLAGSHIQYF.

This chain connects TRBV4-2 to TRBJ2-7; the D gene is possibly TRBD1 (6 bases). CDR3 length: 19 amino acids. Trimming cost V 0 bases and J 2 bases, with 23 bases left between them. Germline V CDR1 and CDR2: LGHNA, YNFKEQ. In DNA form, the CDR3 reads TGTGCCAGCAGCCAAGATCGGATTGTGAACAGGGAATTAGCCTACGAGCAGTACTTC. Its protein is CASSQDRIVNRELAYEQYF.

The J gene is TRBJ2-1, the V gene TRBV13; D call uncertain. The CDR3 sequence is 13 residues long. Germline lookup yields CDR1 PRHDT and CDR2 FYEKMQ (reference sequence). V was clipped by 5 bases and J by 3 bases, with 8 bases between them. The CDR3 region has the DNA TGTGCCAGCAGCGTTCGACTCTACAATGAGCAGTTCTTC. Amino acid sequence: CASSVRLYNEQFF.

V is TRBV25-1 and J is TRBJ2-3, with TRBD1 matching over 9 bases. Germline V gene data show CDR1 as MGHDK and CDR2 as SYGVNS. V shed 4 bases and J 3 bases; nucleotides not matched to a gene: 8. The CDR3 is 16 residues long. CDR3 region: CASSAPLGQGTDTQYF. The CDR3 region has the DNA TGTGCCAGCAGTGCCCCCTTGGGACAGGGAACAGATACGCAGTATTTT.

The chain employs TRBV10-1 and TRBJ1-1, with 8 positions matching TRBD1. The CDR3 totals 14 residues. The V gene's germline CDR1 is WNHNN and CDR2 SYGVQD (reference sequence). V trimming: 6 bases; J trimming: 4 bases; junction bases outside the gene matches: 7. CDR3 coding DNA: TGCGCCAGCAGCGAAGACACAGGGGGCACTGAAGCTTTCTTT. This codes for CASSEDTGGTEAFF.

V is TRBV2 and J is TRBJ2-5; TRBD1 matches at 8 bases. Trimming cost V 5 bases and J 2 bases; bases outside gene matches: 19. The germline V gene has CDR1 SNHLY and CDR2 FYNNEI. This CDR3 comprises 19 residues. The CDR3 spells CASSRESNWTGSNQETQYF. CDR3 bases: TGTGCCAGCAGTAGGGAATCAAACTGGACAGGGAGCAATCAAGAGACCCAGTACTTC.

V and J are TRBV19 and TRBJ2-4, with D uncertain. V dropped 6 bases and J dropped 0 bases, with 12 bases sitting between them. CDR3 length: 15 residues. Germline assignment: CDR1 LNHDA and CDR2 SQIVND (reference sequence). As DNA, the CDR3 is TGTGCCAGTAGCCCAAGACTGATAGCCAAAAACATTCAGTACTTC. The encoded protein is CASSPRLIAKNIQYF.

The rearrangement uses TRBV23-1 and TRBJ2-3, with TRBD1 matching over 8 bases. TRBV23-1 is known as an ORF, though its function is uncertain. This CDR3 comprises 15 residues. The CDR3 protein is CDGAGGRTTTDTQYF. The CDR3 region has the DNA TGCGACGGGGCAGGGGGCCGAACGACCACAGATACGCAGTATTTT.

This rearrangement joins TRBV13 to TRBJ2-1; perhaps TRBD1 as D (6 bases). The CDR3 consists of 15 residues. Germline lookup yields CDR1 PRHDT and CDR2 FYEKMQ (reference sequence). V dropped 3 bases and J dropped 3 bases, with 12 bases sitting between them. The CDR3 region is CASSFRGRNYNEQFF. In DNA, the CDR3 is TGTGCCAGCAGCTTCAGGGGACGGAACTACAATGAGCAGTTCTTC. The full variable domain, with the rest looked up from reference TRBV13 and TRBJ2-1, is AAGVIQSPRHLIKEKRETATLKCYPIPRHDTVYWYQQGPGQDPQFLISFYEKMQSDKGSIPDRFSAQQFSDYHSELNMSSLELGDSALYFCASSFRGRNYNEQFFGPGTRLTVL.

The chain employs TRBV4-1 and TRBJ1-1, with TRBD1 as a possible D gene (6 bases). CDR3 length: 19 residues. The germline V gene encodes CDR1 MGHRA and CDR2 YSYEKL. Trimming took 4 bases from V and 4 from J, leaving 28 bases between them. The CDR3 region has the DNA TGCGCCAGCAGCCTCCAACAGGGCGCCGGGTTGGGTCTTGCCACTGAAGCTTTCTTT. Protein: CASSLQQGAGLGLATEAFF.

This chain joins TRBV4-1 and TRBJ1-2; 11 bases align to TRBD1. The CDR3 has 18 amino acids. Germline CDR1 MGHRA, CDR2 YSYEKL. The V gene end was trimmed by 0 bases and the J gene end by 4 bases; junction bases not matched to a gene: 10. For the CDR3, the DNA is TGCGCCAGCAGCCAAGAAGGACAGGGGGCTTTATCGGCCTATGGCTACACCTTC. It is translated as CASSQEGQGALSAYGYTF.

The chain links TRBV11-2 to TRBJ1-5, with a weak D call TRBD1 (5 bases). Germline-derived CDR1 and CDR2 are SGHAT and FQNNGV. Trimming took off 2 bases at V and 3 bases at J, with 8 bases between the two ends. The CDR3 loop spans 14 amino acids. In DNA, the CDR3 is TGTGCCAGCAGCTTACAAGGGGACAATCAGCCCCAGCATTTT. As protein: CASSLQGDNQPQHF.

The J gene is TRBJ1-6, the V gene TRBV27, with D perhaps matching TRBD1 (6 bases). V gave up 11 bases and J gave up 0 bases, with 11 bases separating them. Germline CDR1 MNHEY, CDR2 SMNVEV (reference sequence). This CDR3 has 14 residues. DNA of the CDR3: TGTGCCGCGGGGGCGAGCTCCTATAATTCACCCCTCCACTTT. Its translation: CAAGASSYNSPLHF.

The chain combines TRBV2 with TRBJ1-4; D remains unclear. The germline gives CDR1 SNHLY, CDR2 FYNNEI. V was clipped by 4 bases and J by 0 bases, with 6 bases between them. The CDR3 has 14 residues. The CDR3 bases are TGTGCCAGCAGTGCCAGGACAACTAATGAAAAACTGTTTTTT. Translating gives CASSARTTNEKLFF. Drawing the rest from reference TRBV2 and TRBJ1-4, the complete variable domain is EPEVTQTPSHQVTQMGQEVILRCVPISNHLYFYWYRQILGQKVEFLVSFYNNEISEKSEIFDDQFSVERPDGSNFTLKIRSTKLEDSAMYFCASSARTTNEKLFFGSGTQLSVL.

The V call is TRBV5-6, the J call TRBJ2-7; no definite D call. The CDR3 consists of 14 residues. CDR1 and CDR2 from the germline V gene are SGHDT and YYEEEE. V lost 4 bases and J lost 6, with 17 bases in between. CDR3 in DNA: TGTGCCAGCAGCCCCCAAAGCATTGTCGCCGAGCAGTACTTC. This gives the protein CASSPQSIVAEQYF.